Listed below are T cell receptor beta chains from one sample, sequenced in a study of cytomegalovirus exposure and HLA in healthy donors. The assay was immunoSEQ multiplex PCR, and TCRdb's table has in-frame clones only and misses some. The sample holds a few hundred thousand clones, over 70% seen once. The specimen sequenced was PBMCs. The source is a girl between 2 and 10 years old in good health and CMV-seronegative. The CDR3 runs from the conserved cysteine through the conserved F or W. D genes are given only for firm matches. Size tells how often a clone was seen (once, few, many) or the class of an expanded clone, and some rows leave it out.

V gene	clone size	D gene	J gene	CDR3 length	CDR3 DNA	CDR3 protein
TRBV21-1	.	.	TRBJ2-5	13	TGTGCCAGCTACTCGAAGGGGCAAGAGACCCAGTACTTC	CASYSKGQETQYF
TRBV28	.	.	TRBJ1-2	14	TGTGCCAGCAGTTTCGGTGATCGGGACTATGGCTACACCTTC	CASSFGDRDYGYTF
TRBV30	.	TRBD1	TRBJ1-1	14	TGTGCCTGGAGTTCGACAGGGGGAATCACTGAAGCTTTCTTT	CAWSSTGGITEAFF
TRBV6-5	.	.	TRBJ1-6	15	TGTGCCAGCAGGAGATCGACAGTTGATAATTCACCCCTCCACTTT	CASRRSTVDNSPLHF
TRBV28	few	.	TRBJ1-4	15	TGTGCCAGCAGGGGCGGGGTAGGCTTTCGAGAAAAACTGTTTTTT	CASRGGVGFREKLFF
TRBV29-1	.	.	TRBJ2-7	12	TGCAGCGGTGGGGACACTACCTACGAGCAGTACTTC	CSGGDTTYEQYF
TRBV7-9	.	.	TRBJ2-1	18	TGTGCCAGCAGCGCGACACGGACAGTAGACTTGACCTACAATGAGCAGTTCTTC	CASSATRTVDLTYNEQFF
TRBV6-6	.	TRBD1	TRBJ2-1	13	TGTGCCAGCGCTGGGACAGACGACAATGAGCAGTTCTTC	CASAGTDDNEQFF
TRBV11-2	.	TRBD2	TRBJ2-7	18	TGTGCCAGCAGCTTAATACCCCCGGGGGGGGGACCTGCGGGGGAGCAGTACTTC	CASSLIPPGGGPAGEQYF
TRBV29-1	few	TRBD2	TRBJ2-7	12	TGCAGCGTGGGACTAGCTTCCTACGAGCAGTACTTC	CSVGLASYEQYF
TRBV6-5	.	.	TRBJ1-1	14	TGTGCCAGCAGTTATCGGGGGTTGAACACTGAAGCTTTCTTT	CASSYRGLNTEAFF
TRBV5-1	.	.	TRBJ1-4	13	TGCGCCAGCAGCGGGGGCGCAGATGAAAAACTGTTTTTT	CASSGGADEKLFF
TRBV5-1	.	TRBD2	TRBJ2-5	17	TGCGCCAGCAGCTTGTTTGCGGCGGGGGAGACGAAAGAGACCCAGTACTTC	CASSLFAAGETKETQYF
TRBV4-2	.	.	TRBJ1-2	13	TGTGCCAGCAGCCCGGGACAAAACTATGGCTACACCTTC	CASSPGQNYGYTF
TRBV19	.	.	TRBJ2-7	14	TGTGCCAGTAGTCCCCAGGTACTGTCCTACGAGCAGTACTTC	CASSPQVLSYEQYF
TRBV10-3	.	TRBD1	TRBJ1-1	13	TGTGCCACCCTTGACAGGGGGAACACTGAAGCTTTCTTT	CATLDRGNTEAFF